Given below is one T cell receptor beta chain in context. This CDR3 is built from 14 residues. CDR1 is SGHRS, CDR2 YFSETQ, per germline. The junction had 3 bases not matched to a gene; V was cut back by 4 bases and J by 2 bases. The entry originates in a study of T cell changes during pregnancy in multiple sclerosis. Profiling relied on immunoSEQ multiplex PCR, and the TCRdb table lists in-frame clones only, not all of them. The sample shows 80,000 to 95,000 clones, around 93% of them seen only once. This clonotype was obtained from a female donor in good health, enrolled as a control in a pregnancy study. The chain recombines TRBV5-1 with TRBJ2-1; 7 bases are a match to TRBD1. The sequencing used peripheral blood, collected in the third trimester of pregnancy. The DNA for the CDR3 is TGCGCCAGCAGCGTTACAGGGGCCTACAATGAGCAGTTCTTC. Translation: CASSVTGAYNEQFF.